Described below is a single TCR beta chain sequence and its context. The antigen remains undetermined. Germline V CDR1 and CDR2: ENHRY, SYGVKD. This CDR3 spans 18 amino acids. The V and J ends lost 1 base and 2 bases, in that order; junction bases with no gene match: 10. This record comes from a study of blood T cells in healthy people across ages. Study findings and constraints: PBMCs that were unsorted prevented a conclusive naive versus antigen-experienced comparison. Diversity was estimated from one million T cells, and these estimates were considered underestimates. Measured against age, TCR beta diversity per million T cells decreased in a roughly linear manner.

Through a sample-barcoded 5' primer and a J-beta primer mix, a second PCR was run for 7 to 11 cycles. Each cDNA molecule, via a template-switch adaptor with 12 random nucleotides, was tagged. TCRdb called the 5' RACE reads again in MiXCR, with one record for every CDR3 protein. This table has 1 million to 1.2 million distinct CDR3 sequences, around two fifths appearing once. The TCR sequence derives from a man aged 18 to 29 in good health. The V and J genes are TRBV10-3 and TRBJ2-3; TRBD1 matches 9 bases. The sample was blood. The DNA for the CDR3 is TGTGCCATCAGTGAGTATAGAACCGGGACAGGGAACACAGATACGCAGTATTTT. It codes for CAISEYRTGTGNTDTQYF.